A single sample is the source of the 32 T cell receptor beta chains below, sequenced in a study of T cells of healthy individuals. TCRdb called the 5' RACE reads again in MiXCR, with one record for every CDR3 protein. The table includes around 40,000 distinct CDR3 sequences, approximately 5% detected once. These receptors all stem from a human donor in good health.

This clonotype was counted ten times or more. The rearrangement links TRBV2 to TRBJ2-3; D unresolved. The CDR3 is 13 amino acids. V gave up 8 bases and J gave up 1 base, with 10 bases separating them. Germline V gene data show CDR1 as SNHLY and CDR2 as FYNNEI. The CDR3 here is CASHLGGTDTQYF. The CDR3, as DNA: TGTGCCAGCCATTTGGGCGGCACAGATACGCAGTATTTT. Together with reference TRBV2 and TRBJ2-3, the CDR3 gives the full variable domain: EPEVTQTPSHQVTQMGQEVILRCVPISNHLYFYWYRQILGQKVEFLVSFYNNEISEKSEIFDDQFSVERPDGSNFTLKIRSTKLEDSAMYFCASHLGGTDTQYFGPGTRLTVL.

This clonotype was picked up many times. J is TRBJ2-2 and V is TRBV29-1; D tentatively fits TRBD1 or TRBD2 (5 bases each). The CDR3 runs 14 residues. The germline V gene has CDR1 SQVTM and CDR2 ANQGSEA. Trimming shortened V by 3 bases and J by 3 bases, and 11 bases separated the two germline ends. The CDR3 nucleotides are TGCAGCGTTGAGGACGGGGCCGACACCGGGGAGCTGTTTTTT. Protein: CSVEDGADTGELFF.

Regarding this clonotype: This sequence may be a read error, since a much larger clone differs from it by one base. The CDR3 does not close with the conserved phenylalanine or tryptophan, likely indicating a read error. The rearrangement links TRBV4-1 to TRBJ1-2; D is uncertain. CDR1 and CDR2 from the germline V gene are MGHRA and YSYEKL. The CDR3 is made up of 12 amino acids. Trimming removed 1 base at V and 8 bases at J, with 8 bases between. CDR3 nucleotide sequence: TGCGCCAGCAGCCAAGCCGGACCGGGCTACACCATC. Its protein product is CASSQAGPGYTI.

This clonotype has ten or more counts. The chain links TRBV27 to TRBJ2-3; D gene ambiguous. CDR1 and CDR2 from the germline V gene are MNHEY and SMNVEV (reference sequence). The CDR3 has 14 residues. The V gene lost 1 base and the J gene lost 2 bases, with 7 bases spanning the gap. The CDR3 is CASSLWANTDTQYF. The DNA of the CDR3 is TGTGCCAGCAGTTTATGGGCTAACACAGATACGCAGTATTTT.

This chain uses TRBV2 with TRBJ2-2, with D perhaps assigned TRBD1 or TRBD2 (6 bases each). V was trimmed by 8 bases and J by 6 bases, leaving 13 bases between them. Germline V gene sequence: CDR1 SNHLY, CDR2 FYNNEI. The CDR3 contains 13 residues. The CDR3 bases are TGTGCCAGCGGCGAGGGGGGATCCGGGGAGCTGTTTTTT. Translated: CASGEGGSGELFF.

This rearrangement joins TRBV5-1 to TRBJ2-3; 10 bases match TRBD1. Unmatched junction bases numbered 0, after V lost 3 bases and J lost 5 bases. There are 13 residues in the CDR3. Looked up from germline, CDR1 is SGHRS and CDR2 is YFSETQ. The CDR3 reads CASSWTGGDTQYF. In DNA form, the CDR3 reads TGCGCCAGCAGCTGGACAGGGGGAGATACGCAGTATTTT. Variable domain in full (rest from reference TRBV5-1 and TRBJ2-3): KAGVTQTPRYLIKTRGQQVTLSCSPISGHRSVSWYQQTPGQGLQFLFEYFSETQRNKGNFPGRFSGRQFSNSRSEMNVSTLELGDSALYLCASSWTGGDTQYFGPGTRLTVL.

In this sample, this clonotype turned up many times. This chain's CDR3 is CSASAGTSGYEQYF. The CDR3 DNA is TGCAGTGCTAGCGCCGGGACTAGCGGCTACGAGCAGTACTTC. V gene TRBV20-1 combines with J gene TRBJ2-7; TRBD2 aligns across 11 bases. The V and J ends lost 3 bases and 3 bases, in that order; junction bases with no gene match: 4. The CDR3 runs 14 residues. CDR1 and CDR2 from the germline V gene are DFQATT and SNEGSKA (reference sequence).

The CDR3 bases are TGTGCCAGCAGTTACGGGGGGTTGAGCGGGAGGGCCGTTTACGAGCAGTACTTC. Translating it yields CASSYGGLSGRAVYEQYF. The chain joins TRBV27 to TRBJ2-7, with 10 bases that match TRBD2. V was pared by 4 bases and J by 4 bases, with 16 bases of the junction left unmatched. Germline loops: CDR1 MNHEY, CDR2 SMNVEV (reference sequence). This CDR3 contains 18 residues.

This clonotype has ten or more counts. The V gene is TRBV7-3, the J gene TRBJ2-2; D ambiguous. Per germline, CDR1 SGHTA and CDR2 FQGTGA. The CDR3 contains 12 residues. Deletions cut 1 base from V and 10 bases from J, with 7 bases between. The CDR3 DNA sequence: TGTGCCAGCAGCTTAAACCGGGTGGAGCTGTTTTTT. Its protein product is CASSLNRVELFF.

This chain connects TRBV2 to TRBJ2-1; TRBD2 aligns across 9 bases. The CDR3 sequence is 14 residues long. Looked up from germline, CDR1 is SNHLY and CDR2 is FYNNEI. V trimming: 5 bases; J trimming: 8 bases; junction bases outside the gene matches: 7. CDR3 sequence: CASSSPGLAYEQFF. The CDR3 DNA is TGTGCCAGCAGTTCCCCGGGACTAGCCTATGAGCAGTTCTTC.

Ten or more counts support this clonotype. The CDR3 DNA reads as TGTGCCAGCAGTTCCACCCCCGGGACGGGTTCTGAAGCTTTCTTT. Protein: CASSSTPGTGSEAFF. The J gene is TRBJ1-1, the V gene TRBV6-6, with D maybe TRBD1 (5 bases). Germline V gives CDR1 MNHNY, CDR2 SVGAGI (reference sequence). V lost 4 bases, J lost 6 bases, and 18 bases lay in between. The CDR3 contains 15 residues.

The chain recombines TRBV3-1 with TRBJ2-1; D is possibly TRBD1 or TRBD2 (5 bases each). This CDR3 has 16 amino acids. Deletions cut 4 bases from V and 3 bases from J, with 16 bases between. The V gene's germline CDR1 is LGHDT and CDR2 YNNKEL (reference sequence). In DNA, the CDR3 is TGTGCCAGCAGCCCAGAGGGGCGGAGTTACTACAATGAGCAGTTCTTC. Encoded protein: CASSPEGRSYYNEQFF.

This chain joins TRBV29-1 and TRBJ2-3; TRBD1 is a possible D gene (6 bases). CDR3 length equals 13 residues. V lost 5 bases, J lost 6 bases, and 15 bases lay in between. Germline CDR1 and CDR2: SQVTM and ANQGSEA. For the CDR3, the DNA is TGCAGCGTTCAAAGGCATCAGGGGGATACGCAGTATTTT. This codes for CSVQRHQGDTQYF.

J is TRBJ2-2 and V is TRBV11-2, with TRBD2 matching over 7 bases. Per germline, CDR1 SGHAT and CDR2 FQNNGV. The CDR3 runs 17 residues. V was pared by 3 bases and J by 3 bases, with 10 bases of the junction left unmatched. The CDR3: CASSLRPGLEYTGELFF. CDR3 coding DNA: TGTGCCAGCAGCTTGCGGCCCGGACTAGAATACACCGGGGAGCTGTTTTTT.

This clonotype was counted ten times or more. V gene TRBV7-2 combines with J gene TRBJ2-7; D may be TRBD2 (6 bases). The germline CDR1 and CDR2 sequences are SGHTA and FQGNSA. V dropped 6 bases and J dropped 4 bases, with 19 bases sitting between them. The CDR3 sequence is 15 residues long. CDR3 region: CASRHPAGSRYEQYF. The CDR3, as DNA: TGTGCCAGCAGACATCCGGCCGGGAGTAGGTACGAGCAGTACTTC.

In this sample, this clonotype turned up a few times. The gene calls are TRBV28 and TRBJ2-1, with 9 nucleotides matching TRBD2. Trimming at V came to 7 bases and at J to 4 bases, leaving 11 bases not matched to a gene. CDR3 length: 16 amino acids. Looked up from germline, CDR1 is MDHEN and CDR2 is SYDVKM. DNA of the CDR3: TGTGCCAGCACCCTTCTTAGCGGGGGTTATTACAATGAGCAGTTCTTC. Translating it yields CASTLLSGGYYNEQFF.

This clonotype was detected many times. The chain recombines TRBV6-5 with TRBJ1-1; 7 nucleotides match TRBD1. This CDR3 comprises 18 residues. Germline-derived CDR1 and CDR2 are MNHEY and SVGAGI. V was clipped by 0 bases and J by 1 base; unmatched bases: 11. This CDR3 reads CASSYSILGQGENTEAFF. The DNA for the CDR3 is TGTGCCAGCAGTTACTCGATTCTGGGGCAGGGGGAGAACACTGAAGCTTTCTTT.

This rearrangement joins TRBV6-2 or TRBV6-3 to TRBJ2-7; D not certain. The V gene lost 8 bases and the J gene lost 2 bases, with 16 bases spanning the gap. CDR3 length: 14 residues. Germline values: CDR1 MNHEY, CDR2 SVGEGT. This CDR3 reads CASGLTGVTYEQYF. CDR3 nucleotide sequence: TGTGCCAGCGGCCTCACGGGCGTAACCTACGAGCAGTACTTC.

This clonotype was recorded many times. The chain employs TRBV14 and TRBJ1-4, with D maybe TRBD1 (6 bases). Germline CDR1 SGHDN, CDR2 FVKESK. Trimming cost V 0 bases and J 5 bases, with 10 bases left between them. CDR3 length equals 15 residues. DNA of the CDR3: TGTGCCAGCAGCCAAGATCAGGGGAGGAATGAAAAACTGTTTTTT. The encoded protein is CASSQDQGRNEKLFF.

The V call is TRBV6-5, the J call TRBJ1-3; D ambiguous. In germline, CDR1 is MNHEY, CDR2 SVGAGI. Trimming pared 6 bases from V and 2 bases from J, leaving 11 bases between. The CDR3 consists of 14 residues. CDR3 DNA: TGTGCCAGCAGCCGCTCGAAGACTGGAAACACCATATATTTT. Translating gives CASSRSKTGNTIYF.

This clonotype was observed many times. The chain joins TRBV6-1 to TRBJ1-1; no firm D call. This CDR3 has 15 residues. V lost 0 bases and J lost 1, with 9 bases in between. CDR1 is MNHNS and CDR2 is SASEGT in the germline V gene. The CDR3 here is CASSEAWAGNTEAFF. The CDR3 nucleotides are TGTGCCAGCAGTGAAGCGTGGGCTGGGAACACTGAAGCTTTCTTT.

This clonotype was recorded at least ten times. The genes are TRBV29-1 and TRBJ2-3; 11 bases match TRBD2. After removal of 6 bases from V and 0 bases from J, the junction contained 2 bases not matched to a gene. The CDR3 is made up of 14 amino acids. Per germline, CDR1 SQVTM and CDR2 ANQGSEA. CDR3 bases: TGCAGCGTGGTAGCGGGAGGGAGCACAGATACGCAGTATTTT. Protein: CSVVAGGSTDTQYF.

This sequence joins TRBV12-3 or TRBV12-4 and TRBJ1-5, with D possibly being TRBD1 (6 bases). V lost 3 bases to trimming and J lost 7 bases, with 10 bases between them. The CDR3 contains 13 residues. Here the CDR3 DNA reads TGTGCCAGCAGTTTTGGGGGGGCCCAGCCCCAGCATTTT. Protein: CASSFGGAQPQHF.

This chain links TRBV7-9 with TRBJ2-3, with D possibly being TRBD1 or TRBD2 (5 bases each). This CDR3 has 14 residues. V was clipped by 0 bases and J by 3 bases, with 7 bases between them. The germline gives CDR1 SEHNR, CDR2 FQNEAQ (reference sequence). CDR3 protein: CASSLAGVTDTQYF. For the CDR3, the DNA is TGTGCCAGCAGCTTAGCGGGGGTAACAGATACGCAGTATTTT.

This clonotype was seen at least ten times. This rearrangement joins TRBV27 to TRBJ2-3; TRBD2 might be the D (6 bases). The CDR3 totals 13 residues. The germline V gene has CDR1 MNHEY and CDR2 SMNVEV (reference sequence). With 3 bases removed from V and 6 bases from J, the gap between germline ends came to 10 bases. CDR3 nucleotide sequence: TGTGCCAGCAGTTTTGGAGGGGCGGATACGCAGTATTTT. This codes for CASSFGGADTQYF.

This clonotype was seen ten or more times. V is TRBV12-3 or TRBV12-4 and J is TRBJ1-5; 9 nucleotides line up with TRBD1. CDR3 length equals 20 residues. The trim removed 5 bases at V and 0 bases at J, leaving 17 bases unmatched. CDR3 residues: CASSPNRGTGTYTSNQPQHF. CDR3 coding DNA: TGTGCCAGCAGTCCGAACAGGGGGACAGGGACTTATACTAGCAATCAGCCCCAGCATTTT.

This clonotype was seen ten or more times. The V and J genes are TRBV5-3 and TRBJ2-5; D call uncertain. TRBV5-3 is an ORF, and what it does is uncertain. The germline V and J ends were trimmed by 4 bases and 0 bases, with 4 bases remaining between them. This CDR3 comprises 12 residues. CDR3 sequence reads: CARSRDQETQYF. The DNA of the CDR3 is TGTGCCAGAAGCCGGGACCAAGAGACCCAGTACTTC.

The chain recombines TRBV6-5 with TRBJ1-4; 10 nucleotides match TRBD1. The CDR3 has 16 residues. Trimming removed 2 bases from V and 7 bases from J; junction bases left unmatched: 7. CDR1 and CDR2 (germline): MNHEY, SVGAGI. CDR3 protein: CASSYDRDRGAEKLFF. The DNA for the CDR3 is TGTGCCAGCAGTTACGACCGGGACAGGGGTGCTGAAAAACTGTTTTTT.

The table lists this clonotype with many counts. J is TRBJ1-1 and V is TRBV28; D call uncertain. This CDR3 is built from 12 residues. The germline gives CDR1 MDHEN, CDR2 SYDVKM. V was pared by 6 bases and J by 8 bases, with 13 bases between. CDR3 in amino acids: CASRLRKEEAFF. The CDR3 nucleotides read TGTGCCAGCAGACTCCGGAAAGAAGAAGCTTTCTTT.

The chain uses TRBV30 and TRBJ1-1; D might be TRBD1 (5 bases). In germline, CDR1 is GTSNPN, CDR2 SVGIG (reference sequence). Trimming took off 1 base at V and 0 bases at J, with 6 bases between the two ends. The CDR3 is 13 amino acids. This chain's CDR3 is CAWSEGMNTEAFF. CDR3 nucleotide sequence: TGTGCCTGGAGTGAGGGGATGAACACTGAAGCTTTCTTT.

This clonotype was picked up a small number of times. The chain is built from TRBV6-6 and TRBJ2-1, with a weak D call TRBD2 (5 bases). The CDR3 runs to 14 residues. Germline V gives CDR1 MNHNY, CDR2 SVGAGI (reference sequence). V lost 5 bases and J lost 5, with 13 bases in between. CDR3 sequence: CASSLPGTNNEQFF. The DNA of the CDR3 is TGTGCCAGCAGTCTTCCGGGAACCAACAATGAGCAGTTCTTC.

This clonotype has ten or more counts. This rearrangement joins TRBV20-1 to TRBJ1-1; D not resolved. Germline V gene data show CDR1 as DFQATT and CDR2 as SNEGSKA (reference sequence). This CDR3 is built from 13 residues. Trimming shortened V by 1 base and J by 1 base, and 7 bases separated the two germline ends. The CDR3 reads CSARVSTNTEAFF. CDR3 DNA sequence: TGCAGTGCTAGAGTCAGTACGAACACTGAAGCTTTCTTT.